This paragraph covers one TCR beta chain sequence. Its antigen remains undetermined. The sample holds no much larger clone one base away, and base qualities are not on file. Library preparation was by PCR. Sequencing instrument: Illumina HiSeq 2500. Molecular barcoding was employed in the preparation of TCR libraries, with unique molecular identifiers being used to normalize TCRbeta repertoire quantification. The public reads were run again by TCRdb, first through fastp at Q25 and then through MiXCR, and only productive beta chains were kept. Identical CDR3 proteins give one entry, which carries the most common genes and DNA. The sample table records about 270,000 distinct CDR3 sequences; approximately 9.6% of these occur just once. 10% of the sample lies in the top ten. The sample originates from a study of T-cell reconstitution after alpha-beta-depleted transplantation in children (dated by TCRdb to about 2016). Context from the whole study: Using TCR repertoire profiling, the study quantitatively followed how T-cell immune reconstitution unfolded in children after TCRalphabeta/CD19-depleted allogeneic hematopoietic cell transplantation.

Trimming removed 2 bases from V and 0 bases from J, leaving 16 bases between the germline ends. The germline V gene (reference sequence) provides CDR1 DFQATT and CDR2 SNEGSKA. From the cysteine through the phenylalanine, the CDR3 covers 17 amino acids. The DNA shown is the 51-base CDR3, in frame from base 1. This clonotype was obtained from a human donor who donated a stem cell graft to a child with SCID. The rearranged chain carries TRBV20-1 and TRBJ2-2; the D gene is possibly TRBD1 or TRBD2, with 5 bases matching each. The sample consisted of PBMCs from the stem cell graft donor, taken from the stem cell graft. The CDR3 reads CSARTPRVGANTGELFF. The sequenced DNA is TGCAGTGCTAGAACGCCCCGGGTGGGGGCGAACACCGGGGAGCTGTTTTTT.